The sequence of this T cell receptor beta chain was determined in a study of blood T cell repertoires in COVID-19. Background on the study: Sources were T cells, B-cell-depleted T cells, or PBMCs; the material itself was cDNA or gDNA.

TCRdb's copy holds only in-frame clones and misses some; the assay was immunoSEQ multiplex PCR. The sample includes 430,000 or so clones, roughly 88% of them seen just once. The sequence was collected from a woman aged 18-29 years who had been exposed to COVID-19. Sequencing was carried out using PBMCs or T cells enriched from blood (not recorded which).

This CDR3 reads CASSSFGAGGLASTDTQYF. The CDR3 nucleotides read TGTGCCAGCAGCTCCTTCGGGGCGGGGGGGCTCGCTAGCACAGATACGCAGTATTTT. The chain has TRBV9 and TRBJ2-3; 9 bases agree with TRBD2. V shed 4 bases and J 0 bases; nucleotides not matched to a gene: 15. CDR1 SGDLS and CDR2 YYNGEE come from the germline V gene. This CDR3 region has 19 residues. Full variable domain (missing parts from reference TRBV9 and TRBJ2-3): DSGVTQTPKHLITATGQRVTLRCSPRSGDLSVYWYQQSLDQGLQFLIQYYNGEERAKGNILERFSAQQFPDLHSELNLSSLELGDSALYFCASSSFGAGGLASTDTQYFGPGTRLTVL.